What follows describes a single T cell receptor beta chain. Its specificity is unknown. The data belong to a study of cytomegalovirus exposure and HLA in healthy donors. The wider study: A preliminary data release comprised around 90 million unique TCRs obtained from HLA-typed donors.

Study-wide points: In a later analysis, productive TCRs from donors in an Asian-associated ancestry cluster reportedly carried fewer N-insertions than the cohort mean. Prediction of most subjects' HLA-A and HLA-B alleles by TCR beta sequences was reportedly accurate. Highly shared variants forming one cluster were likely a sequencing artifact.

Vbeta (60) and Jbeta (13) primers were used in the PCR. Only in-frame clones appear in the TCRdb table, and some are missing; sequencing was by immunoSEQ multiplex PCR. The table includes 180,000 or so clones, roughly 80% detected once. CDR3 length: 13 amino acids. Trimming stripped 6 bases from V and 5 bases from J, with 14 bases between. Germline V CDR1 and CDR2: SGHDT, YYEEEE. V gene TRBV5-6 combines with J gene TRBJ1-1; D unclear. This receptor was taken from a woman aged 40 to 50 in good health and CMV-seropositive. Sequencing input: PBMCs. The CDR3 coding sequence is TGTGCCAGCACTAGAAGTCCCTGGACTGAAGCTTTCTTT. Its translation: CASTRSPWTEAFF.